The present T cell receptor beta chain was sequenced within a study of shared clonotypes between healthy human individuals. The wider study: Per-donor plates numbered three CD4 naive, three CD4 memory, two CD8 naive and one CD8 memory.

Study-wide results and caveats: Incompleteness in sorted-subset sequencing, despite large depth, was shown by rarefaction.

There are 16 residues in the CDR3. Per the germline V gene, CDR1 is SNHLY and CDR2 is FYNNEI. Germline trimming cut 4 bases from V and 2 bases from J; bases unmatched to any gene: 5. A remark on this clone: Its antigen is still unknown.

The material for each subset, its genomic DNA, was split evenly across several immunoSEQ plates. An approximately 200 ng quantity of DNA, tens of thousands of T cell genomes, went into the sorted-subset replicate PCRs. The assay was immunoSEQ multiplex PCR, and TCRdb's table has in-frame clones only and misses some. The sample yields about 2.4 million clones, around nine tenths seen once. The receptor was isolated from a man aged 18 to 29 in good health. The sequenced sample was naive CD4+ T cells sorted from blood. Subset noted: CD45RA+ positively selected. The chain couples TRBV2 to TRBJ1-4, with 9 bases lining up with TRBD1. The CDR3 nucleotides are TGTGCCAGCAGTGCACAGGGGGCGGGCACTAATGAAAAACTGTTTTTT. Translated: CASSAQGAGTNEKLFF.